The 8 T cell receptor beta chains presented below share a single source sample, sequenced in a study of T cell repertoires in aging, cancer and after chemotherapy. The template was genomic DNA from peripheral blood, not RNA. Rearranged V-D-J TRB sequences were amplified with a mixed TRB-A/B primer pool. TCRdb itself ran the multiplex PCR reads through MiXCR, one entry per CDR3 protein. Among 1,600 or so distinct CDR3 sequences listed, 20% to 25% were seen once. Sequencing was done on a sample of blood. All receptors come from a human donor with a solid tumor.

The chain is built from TRBV20-1 and TRBJ2-7; maybe TRBD1 (6 bases). The CDR3 is 12 amino acids. V lost 3 bases to trimming and J lost 3 bases, with 9 bases between them. CDR1 and CDR2 (germline): DFQATT, SNEGSKA (reference sequence). The CDR3 sequence: CSARDRYYEQYF. The CDR3 DNA is TGCAGTGCTAGGGACAGATACTACGAGCAGTACTTC.

This chain's CDR3 is CATSDPIGPGNQPQHF. The CDR3 coding sequence is TGTGCCACCAGTGACCCCATCGGGCCGGGCAATCAGCCCCAGCATTTT. V and J are TRBV24-1 and TRBJ1-5, with unresolved D. Germline lookup yields CDR1 KGHDR and CDR2 SFDVKD. This CDR3 is 16 amino acids long. Trimming removed 4 bases from V and 2 bases from J, with 14 bases in between.

This clonotype is deemed medium-sized (0.01 to 0.1%). The rearrangement joins TRBV19 to TRBJ1-2; 7 bases match TRBD1. V was clipped by 7 bases and J by 0 bases; unmatched bases: 8. The CDR3 consists of 15 residues. Germline CDR1 and CDR2: LNHDA and SQIVND (reference sequence). As DNA, the CDR3 is TGTGCCAGTAACTCACAGGGGCGAGCTAACTATGGCTACACCTTC. Translating it yields CASNSQGRANYGYTF. The entire variable domain, with the rest obtained from reference TRBV19 and TRBJ1-2, is as follows: DGGITQSPKYLFRKEGQNVTLSCEQNLNHDAMYWYRQDPGQGLRLIYYSQIVNDFQKGDIAEGYSVSREKKESFPLTVTSAQKNPTAFYLCASNSQGRANYGYTFGSGTRLTVV.

This clonotype ranks as medium-sized. The chain recombines TRBV18 with TRBJ2-3, with D tentatively TRBD2 (6 bases). From germline, CDR1 is KGHSH and CDR2 LQKENI. V was shortened by 2 bases and J by 3 bases, with 6 bases between the two germline ends. The CDR3 sequence is 13 residues long. CDR3 nucleotides: TGTGCCAGCTCACCAGGAGGGACAGATACGCAGTATTTT. The encoded protein is CASSPGGTDTQYF. The complete variable domain, with remaining parts taken from reference TRBV18 and TRBJ2-3, reads NAGVMQNPRHLVRRRGQEARLRCSPMKGHSHVYWYRQLPEEGLKFMVYLQKENIIDESGMPKERFSAEFPKEGPSILRIQQVVRGDSAAYFCASSPGGTDTQYFGPGTRLTVL.

The chain carries TRBV7-9 and TRBJ2-6; D call uncertain. V dropped 2 bases and J dropped 3 bases, with 2 bases sitting between them. The CDR3 covers 13 residues. The V gene's germline CDR1 is SEHNR and CDR2 FQNEAQ (reference sequence). CDR3 region: CASSLIGANVLTF. CDR3 in DNA: TGTGCCAGCAGCTTAATTGGGGCCAACGTCCTGACTTTC.

Notes on this clonotype: One base away lies a much larger clone, so this may be a sequencing read error. The rearrangement uses TRBV20-1 and TRBJ2-2; D is perhaps TRBD1 or TRBD2 (5 bases each). The CDR3 sequence is 13 residues long. Trimming shortened V by 7 bases and J by 3 bases, and 12 bases separated the two germline ends. Germline V gives CDR1 DFQATT, CDR2 SNEGSKA (reference sequence). CDR3 loop: CSVRDGHTGELFF. The DNA of the CDR3 is TGCAGTGTGAGGGACGGACACACCGGGGAGCTGTTTTTT.

Note on this clonotype: A read error is possible here, since a much larger clone lies one base away. The chain recombines TRBV18 with TRBJ2-3; maybe TRBD2 (6 bases). Between the trimmed V and J ends, which lost 2 bases and 4 bases, there was a span of 7 bases. This CDR3 has 13 residues. Germline V gene data show CDR1 as KGHSH and CDR2 as LQKENI. CDR3 loop: CASSPGGSDTQYF. CDR3 bases: TGTGCCAGCTCACCAGGAGGGTCAGATACGCAGTATTTT.

V usage is TRBV28 and J usage is TRBJ2-1; 7 bases line up with TRBD1. CDR1 and CDR2 from the germline V gene are MDHEN and SYDVKM. V shed 3 bases, J shed 5 bases, and the junction held 13 bases outside the gene matches. The CDR3 spans 17 residues. The CDR3 sequence: CASSFPPTTGRNNEQFF. In DNA form, the CDR3 reads TGTGCCAGCAGTTTCCCCCCCACGACAGGGCGTAACAATGAGCAGTTCTTC.